Sequencing of this TCR beta chain was carried out in a study of T-cell memory formation after mild COVID-19. A word on this clonotype: The target antigen is unknown.

One entry per CDR3 protein, called by TCRdb with MiXCR from the 5' RACE reads. In the table there are about 440,000 distinct CDR3 sequences, 20% of which are singletons. Study-level points and caveats: Later expanders leaned CD4+, whereas day 15 to 85 contracting clones were balanced CD4/CD8.

The CDR3 is made up of 15 amino acids. The germline gives CDR1 SGHRS, CDR2 YFSETQ. V lost 4 bases and J lost 0, with 13 bases in between. The clonotype was recovered from an adult woman who had mild COVID-19 (a few samples of this study predate the infection). Cell type and time point are not known. The sample taken for sequencing was PBMCs or a T cell subset sorted from them (not recorded which). V is TRBV5-1 and J is TRBJ2-5; no clear D gene. The CDR3 nucleotides are TGCGCCAGCAGCGCCGGGTTAGCCCACCAAGAGACCCAGTACTTC. It specifies CASSAGLAHQETQYF.